The clone carrying this T cell receptor (beta chain) appeared a single time. Its antigen is unidentified. These data come from a study of siplizumab effects on memory and regulatory T cells. The study assayed around 9.3 x 10^4 TCR templates per sample. This table comes from immunoSEQ multiplex PCR, and its TCRdb copy is limited to in-frame clones, with some not included. The data show about 100,000 clones, around 92% seen once. CDR3 size: 14 residues. V lost 1 base and J 1 base, leaving 9 bases between the germline ends. CDR1 SGHRS and CDR2 YFSETQ come from the germline V gene. Points from the study as a whole: Roughly 75-96% of proliferating CD4+ or CD8+ clones defied assignment to a naive or memory phenotype. The diversity of naive T cells seemed greater than that of memory cells, and their alloresponse contribution seemed major.

The V call is TRBV5-1, the J call TRBJ2-7; a weak D match, TRBD1 (7 bases). This receptor was taken from a human donor in good health. The sequenced material came from Tregs sorted from blood. The DNA for the CDR3 is TGCGCCAGCAGCTTGCAGGGGGGATCCTACGAGCAGTACTTC. It specifies CASSLQGGSYEQYF.